These 7 T cell receptor beta chains originate from one sample sequenced in a study of shared T cell receptors in the human thymus. Profiled with immunoSEQ multiplex PCR; TCRdb holds only in-frame clones, not every one. Among roughly 560,000 clones listed, around 78% were seen once. The sample was also reused in another study, on human thymus T cells.

Sequencing was performed on thymocytes. These receptor sequences come from a boy under two years old with a congenital heart defect.

A single count supports this clone. The chain couples TRBV10-1 to TRBJ2-7, with 7 bases lining up with TRBD2. The CDR3 consists of 15 residues. From germline, CDR1 is WNHNN and CDR2 SYGVQD (reference sequence). Trimming removed 3 bases from V and 4 bases from J; junction bases left unmatched: 9. As DNA, the CDR3 is TGCGCCAGCAGTGATGGACGGGAGGTGGAGTACGAGCAGTACTTC. This encodes CASSDGREVEYEQYF.

This clone was recorded a few times. The J gene is TRBJ2-1, the V gene TRBV19; 9 nucleotides align to TRBD1. The CDR3 covers 15 residues. Germline V gene data show CDR1 as LNHDA and CDR2 as SQIVND (reference sequence). The ends lost 3 bases at V and 9 bases at J; junction bases unmatched: 9. The CDR3 region is CASSIGQGKLGEQFF. The CDR3 DNA reads TGTGCCAGTAGTATCGGACAGGGGAAGTTGGGTGAGCAGTTCTTC.

The chain uses TRBV5-1 and TRBJ2-5, with 12 bases fitting TRBD2. Trimming removed 3 bases from V and 1 base from J; junction bases left unmatched: 4. The CDR3 sequence is 16 residues long. CDR1 is SGHRS, CDR2 YFSETQ, per germline. CDR3: CASSWGTSGCQETQYF. The CDR3 DNA reads as TGCGCCAGCAGCTGGGGGACTAGCGGGTGCCAAGAGACCCAGTACTTC.

This sequence joins TRBV19 and TRBJ1-4; no reliable D call. The CDR3 sequence is 15 residues long. CDR1 and CDR2 (germline): LNHDA, SQIVND (reference sequence). Trimming took 5 bases from V and 7 from J, leaving 17 bases between them. Written as DNA, the CDR3 is TGTGCCAGTAGTCCACCTTTCGGGTACCGTGAAAAACTGTTTTTT. Translated, it gives CASSPPFGYREKLFF.

The chain's CDR3 is CASSMGATRGYTF. CDR3 in DNA: TGTGCCAGTAGTATGGGGGCCACACGTGGCTACACCTTC. The chain links TRBV19 to TRBJ1-2; D is possibly TRBD1 (6 bases). The germline CDR1 and CDR2 sequences are LNHDA and SQIVND (reference sequence). Trimming stripped 3 bases from V and 7 bases from J, with 12 bases between. The CDR3 length is 13 residues.

A few counts support this clone. The genes are TRBV7-9 and TRBJ2-1, with D possibly being TRBD2 (6 bases). The CDR3 has 14 residues. With 5 bases removed from V and 4 bases from J, the gap between germline ends came to 12 bases. CDR1 and CDR2 (germline): SEHNR, FQNEAQ (reference sequence). The chain's CDR3 is CASSQGLGYNEQFF. CDR3 nucleotide sequence: TGTGCCAGCAGCCAGGGACTCGGATACAATGAGCAGTTCTTC.

The V and J genes are TRBV11-3 and TRBJ2-7, with a possible D match to TRBD2 (5 bases). The CDR3 loop spans 14 amino acids. The V and J ends lost 8 bases and 1 base respectively, with 15 bases between them. Per the germline V gene, CDR1 is SGHNT and CDR2 is YENEEA. CDR3 sequence: CASQAEPSSYEQYF. The CDR3 DNA follows: TGTGCCAGCCAAGCGGAACCCAGTTCCTACGAGCAGTACTTC.